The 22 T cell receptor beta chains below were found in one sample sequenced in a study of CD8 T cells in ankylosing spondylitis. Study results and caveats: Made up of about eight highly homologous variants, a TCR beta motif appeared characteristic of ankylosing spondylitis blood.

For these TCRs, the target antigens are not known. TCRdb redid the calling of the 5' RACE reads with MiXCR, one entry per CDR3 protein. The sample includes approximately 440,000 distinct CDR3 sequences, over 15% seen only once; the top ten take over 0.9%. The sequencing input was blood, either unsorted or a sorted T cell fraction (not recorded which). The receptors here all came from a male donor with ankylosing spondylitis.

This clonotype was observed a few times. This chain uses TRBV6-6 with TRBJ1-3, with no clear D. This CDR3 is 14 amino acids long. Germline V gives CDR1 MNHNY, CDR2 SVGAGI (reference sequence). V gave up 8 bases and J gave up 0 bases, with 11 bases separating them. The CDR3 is CASRTGNSGNTIYF. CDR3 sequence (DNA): TGTGCCAGCCGTACCGGGAACTCTGGAAACACCATATATTTT.

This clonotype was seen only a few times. CDR3 sequence: CASRETPGTGGQGQETQYF. DNA for the CDR3: TGTGCCAGCAGGGAAACCCCCGGGACAGGGGGACAGGGTCAAGAGACCCAGTACTTC. The chain carries TRBV2 and TRBJ2-5, with 11 bases aligning to TRBD1. V gave up 6 bases and J gave up 2 bases; unmatched junction bases: 17. This CDR3 has 19 residues. Germline lookup yields CDR1 SNHLY and CDR2 FYNNEI.

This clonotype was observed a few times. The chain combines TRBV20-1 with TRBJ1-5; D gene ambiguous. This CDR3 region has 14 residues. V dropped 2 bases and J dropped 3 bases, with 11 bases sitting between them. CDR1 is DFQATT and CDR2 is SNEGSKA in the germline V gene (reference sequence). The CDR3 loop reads CSARRASDNQPQHF. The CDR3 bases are TGCAGTGCTAGAAGGGCAAGCGACAATCAGCCCCAGCATTTT.

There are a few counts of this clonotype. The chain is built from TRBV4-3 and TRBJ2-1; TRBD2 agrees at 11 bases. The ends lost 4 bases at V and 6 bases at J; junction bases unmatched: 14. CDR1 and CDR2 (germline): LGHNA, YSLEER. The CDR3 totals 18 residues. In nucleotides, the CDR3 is TGCGCCAGCAGCCCTAGACTAGCGGGAATGGTGTTTTTCAATGAGCAGTTCTTC. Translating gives CASSPRLAGMVFFNEQFF.

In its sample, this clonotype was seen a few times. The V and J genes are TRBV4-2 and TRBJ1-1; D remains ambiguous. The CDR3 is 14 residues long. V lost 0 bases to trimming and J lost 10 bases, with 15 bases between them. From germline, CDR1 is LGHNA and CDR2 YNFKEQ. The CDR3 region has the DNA TGTGCCAGCAGCCAAGAGTTGAGGGAAGGTGGAGCTTTCTTT. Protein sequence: CASSQELREGGAFF.

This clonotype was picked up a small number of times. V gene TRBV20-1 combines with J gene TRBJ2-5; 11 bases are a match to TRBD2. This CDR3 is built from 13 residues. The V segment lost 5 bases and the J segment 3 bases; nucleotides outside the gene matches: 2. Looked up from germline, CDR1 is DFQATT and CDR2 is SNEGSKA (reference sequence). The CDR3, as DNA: TGCAGTGCTGTGACTAGCGGGGAAGAGACCCAGTACTTC. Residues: CSAVTSGEETQYF.

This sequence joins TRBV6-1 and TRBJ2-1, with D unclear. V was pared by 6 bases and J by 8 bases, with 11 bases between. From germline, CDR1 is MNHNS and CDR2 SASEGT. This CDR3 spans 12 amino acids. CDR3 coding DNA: TGTGCCAGCAGCCGCAGGACGGATGAGCAGTTCTTC. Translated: CASSRRTDEQFF.

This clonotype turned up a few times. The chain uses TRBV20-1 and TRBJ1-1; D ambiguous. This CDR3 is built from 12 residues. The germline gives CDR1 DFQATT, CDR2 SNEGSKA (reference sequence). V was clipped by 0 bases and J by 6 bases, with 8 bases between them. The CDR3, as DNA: TGCAGTGCTAGAGATGTTGGAGCTGAAGCTTTCTTT. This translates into CSARDVGAEAFF.

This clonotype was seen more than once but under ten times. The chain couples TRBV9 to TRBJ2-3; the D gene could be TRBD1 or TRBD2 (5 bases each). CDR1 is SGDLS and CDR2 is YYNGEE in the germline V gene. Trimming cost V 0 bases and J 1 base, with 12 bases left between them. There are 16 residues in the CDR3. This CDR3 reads CASSVALGTGTDTQYF. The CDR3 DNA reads TGTGCCAGCAGCGTAGCTCTGGGGACCGGCACAGATACGCAGTATTTT.

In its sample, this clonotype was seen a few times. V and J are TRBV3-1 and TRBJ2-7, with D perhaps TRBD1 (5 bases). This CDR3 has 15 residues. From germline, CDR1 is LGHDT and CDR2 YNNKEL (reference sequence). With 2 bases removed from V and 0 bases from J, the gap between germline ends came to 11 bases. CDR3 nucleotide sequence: TGTGCCAGCAGCCAATGGTCAAGGGGCTCCTACGAGCAGTACTTC. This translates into CASSQWSRGSYEQYF.

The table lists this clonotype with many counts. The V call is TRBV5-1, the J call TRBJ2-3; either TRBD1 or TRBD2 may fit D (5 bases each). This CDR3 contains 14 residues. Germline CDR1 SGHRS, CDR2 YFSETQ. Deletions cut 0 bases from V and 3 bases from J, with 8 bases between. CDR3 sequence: CASSLAGATDTQYF. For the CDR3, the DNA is TGCGCCAGCAGCTTGGCCGGGGCAACAGATACGCAGTATTTT.

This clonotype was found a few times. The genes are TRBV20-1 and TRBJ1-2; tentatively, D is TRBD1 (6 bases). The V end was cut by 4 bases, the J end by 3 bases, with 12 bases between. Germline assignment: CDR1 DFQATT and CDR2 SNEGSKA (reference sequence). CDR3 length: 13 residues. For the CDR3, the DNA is TGCAGTGCTAATACAGGGATCGACTATGGCTACACCTTC. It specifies CSANTGIDYGYTF.

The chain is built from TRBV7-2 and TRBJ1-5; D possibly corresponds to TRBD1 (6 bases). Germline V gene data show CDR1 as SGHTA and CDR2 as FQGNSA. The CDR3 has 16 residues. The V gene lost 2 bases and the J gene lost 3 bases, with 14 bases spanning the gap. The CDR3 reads CASSLQQGINNQPQHF. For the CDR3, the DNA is TGTGCCAGCAGCTTACAGCAGGGGATTAACAATCAGCCCCAGCATTTT.

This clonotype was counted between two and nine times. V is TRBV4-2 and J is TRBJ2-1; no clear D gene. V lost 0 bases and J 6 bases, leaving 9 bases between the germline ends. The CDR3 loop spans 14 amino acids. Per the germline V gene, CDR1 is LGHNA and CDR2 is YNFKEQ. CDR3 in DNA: TGTGCCAGCAGCCAAGACAGGAATGGCAATGAGCAGTTCTTC. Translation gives CASSQDRNGNEQFF.

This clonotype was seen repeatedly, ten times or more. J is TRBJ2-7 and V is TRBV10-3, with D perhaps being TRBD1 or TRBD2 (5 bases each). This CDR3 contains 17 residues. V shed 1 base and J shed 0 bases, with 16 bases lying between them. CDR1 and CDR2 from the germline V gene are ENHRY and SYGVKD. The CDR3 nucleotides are TGTGCCATCAGTGAGTTGATGGGGGACCCCCTCTCCTACGAGCAGTACTTC. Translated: CAISELMGDPLSYEQYF.

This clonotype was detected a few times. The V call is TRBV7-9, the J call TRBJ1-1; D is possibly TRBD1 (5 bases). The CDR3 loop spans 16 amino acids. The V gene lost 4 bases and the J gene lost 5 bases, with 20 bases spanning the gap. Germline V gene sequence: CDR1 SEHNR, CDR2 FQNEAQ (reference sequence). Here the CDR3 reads CASSSQVKPGGTEAFF. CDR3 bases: TGTGCCAGCAGCTCTCAAGTCAAACCCGGGGGGACTGAAGCTTTCTTT.

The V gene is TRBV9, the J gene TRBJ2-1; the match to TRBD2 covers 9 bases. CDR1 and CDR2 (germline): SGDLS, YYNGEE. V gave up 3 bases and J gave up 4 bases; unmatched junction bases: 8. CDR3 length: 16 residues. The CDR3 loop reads CASSAPTSGKYNEQFF. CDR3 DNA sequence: TGTGCCAGCAGCGCCCCGACTAGCGGAAAATACAATGAGCAGTTCTTC. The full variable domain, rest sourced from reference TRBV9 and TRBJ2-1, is DSGVTQTPKHLITATGQRVTLRCSPRSGDLSVYWYQQSLDQGLQFLIQYYNGEERAKGNILERFSAQQFPDLHSELNLSSLELGDSALYFCASSAPTSGKYNEQFFGPGTRLTVL.

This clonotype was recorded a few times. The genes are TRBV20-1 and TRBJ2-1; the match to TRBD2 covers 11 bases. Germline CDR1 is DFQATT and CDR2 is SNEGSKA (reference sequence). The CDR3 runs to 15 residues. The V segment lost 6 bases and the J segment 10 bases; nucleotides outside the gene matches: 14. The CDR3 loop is CSARLAGSATDEQFF. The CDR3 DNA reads TGCAGTGCCCGACTAGCGGGATCAGCAACAGACGAGCAGTTCTTC.

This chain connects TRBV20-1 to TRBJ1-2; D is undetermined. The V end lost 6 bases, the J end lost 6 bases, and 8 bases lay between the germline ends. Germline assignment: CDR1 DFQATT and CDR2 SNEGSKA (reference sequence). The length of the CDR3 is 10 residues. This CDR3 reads CSAGRDGYTF. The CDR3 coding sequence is TGCAGTGCAGGAAGGGATGGCTACACCTTC.

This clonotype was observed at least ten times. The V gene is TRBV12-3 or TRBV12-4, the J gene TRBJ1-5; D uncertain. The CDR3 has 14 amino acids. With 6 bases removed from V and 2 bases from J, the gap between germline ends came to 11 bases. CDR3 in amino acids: CASSLDEGNQPQHF. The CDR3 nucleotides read TGTGCCAGCAGCTTGGACGAGGGCAATCAGCCCCAGCATTTT.

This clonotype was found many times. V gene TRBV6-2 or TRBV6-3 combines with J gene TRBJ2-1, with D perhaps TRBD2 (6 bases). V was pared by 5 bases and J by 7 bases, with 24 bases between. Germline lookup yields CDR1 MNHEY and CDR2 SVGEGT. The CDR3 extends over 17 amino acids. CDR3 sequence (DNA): TGTGCCAGCAGTCCCCGTTCAGGCGGGAAGGTTAGGAATGAGCAGTTCTTC. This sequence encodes CASSPRSGGKVRNEQFF.

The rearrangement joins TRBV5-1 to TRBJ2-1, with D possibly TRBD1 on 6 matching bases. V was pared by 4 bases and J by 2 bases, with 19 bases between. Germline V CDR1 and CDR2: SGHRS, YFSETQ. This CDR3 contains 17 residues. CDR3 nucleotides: TGCGCCAGCAGCCTAAGGACAGTCTCGCGTACCTACAATGAGCAGTTCTTC. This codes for CASSLRTVSRTYNEQFF.